This TCR beta chain is drawn from a study of shared T cell receptors in the human thymus. In germline, CDR1 is MNHNS, CDR2 SASEGT. The CDR3 totals 18 residues. Trimming removed 4 bases at V and 0 bases at J, with 18 bases between. Sequencing used immunoSEQ multiplex PCR; TCRdb keeps in-frame clones, though not all of them. The sample consists of 630,000 or so clones, around 87% of them appearing once. The same specimen was also included in a second study, on human thymus T cells. Per that paper: Serving as donors were healthy Finnish infants, each of whom was having open corrective surgery for congenital heart defects. Thymus tissue was removed during corrective cardiac surgery. V and J genes seemed to be used with bias in thymic and blood repertoires. Overlap was high between thymic repertoires from unrelated individuals, as reported in related research.

The sample taken for sequencing was thymocytes. The chain joins TRBV6-1 to TRBJ1-4, with D maybe TRBD1 (6 bases). The TCR originated in a boy younger than two with a congenital heart defect. The CDR3 sequence: CASSVRDKGTTTNEKLFF. The CDR3 DNA reads TGTGCCAGCAGTGTCCGGGACAAAGGGACCACAACTAATGAAAAACTGTTTTTT.